This T cell receptor beta chain originates from a study of blood T cell repertoires in COVID-19. Clones were read by immunoSEQ multiplex PCR, and TCRdb kept only the in-frame ones, dropping some. The sample has 81,000 or so clones; about 88% are singletons. Trimming cost V 4 bases and J 1 base; bases outside gene matches: 6. Looked up from germline, CDR1 is SGHTA and CDR2 is FQGNSA. This CDR3 is built from 15 residues. The material sequenced was peripheral blood. This clonotype originated in a man between 65 and 79 years old with active or convalescent COVID-19. The V and J genes are TRBV7-2 and TRBJ2-5; 7 bases fit TRBD2. The CDR3 loop is CASSWGRAIQETQYF. CDR3 nucleotides: TGTGCCAGCAGCTGGGGGAGGGCTATCCAAGAGACCCAGTACTTC.